The 20 T cell receptor beta chains given below trace back to one sample, sequenced in a study of cytomegalovirus exposure and HLA in healthy donors. PCR amplification relied on 60 Vbeta primers (plus 13 Jbeta primers). The data were produced by immunoSEQ multiplex PCR, yet TCRdb's version contains in-frame clones alone and is incomplete. The sample includes 170,000 or so clones, roughly 78% of them seen just once. The sequenced sample was PBMCs. The receptors were gathered from a boy between 5 and 17 years old in good health and CMV-seronegative.

The rearrangement links TRBV2 to TRBJ1-2; the match to TRBD1 covers 7 bases. Trimming removed 6 bases from V and 2 bases from J; junction bases left unmatched: 9. Germline assignment: CDR1 SNHLY and CDR2 FYNNEI. This CDR3 comprises 15 residues. CDR3 nucleotides: TGTGCCAGCAGGATCGAACAGGGGCGCAACTATGGCTACACCTTC. Encoded protein: CASRIEQGRNYGYTF.

V and J are TRBV30 and TRBJ1-2, with 8 nucleotides matching TRBD1. V was pared by 2 bases and J by 5 bases, with 16 bases of the junction left unmatched. This CDR3 has 17 residues. Germline V gene data show CDR1 as GTSNPN and CDR2 as SVGIG (reference sequence). The CDR3 sequence is CAWSTPLTGAFSYGYTF. For the CDR3, the DNA is TGTGCCTGGAGTACCCCGCTGACAGGGGCCTTCTCATATGGCTACACCTTC.

This chain links TRBV27 with TRBJ2-7; 7 bases are a match to TRBD1. J gave up 12 bases and V 6 bases, and 8 bases lay outside the gene matches. The length of the CDR3 is 11 residues. Germline-derived CDR1 and CDR2 are MNHEY and SMNVEV (reference sequence). CDR3 nucleotides: TGTGCCAGCAGATATGGGACAGAGGCGTACTTC. Its translation: CASRYGTEAYF.

In its sample, this clone was seen a few times. The V gene is TRBV13, the J gene TRBJ1-1; 8 bases agree with TRBD1. From germline, CDR1 is PRHDT and CDR2 FYEKMQ (reference sequence). The trim removed 4 bases at V and 0 bases at J, leaving 4 bases unmatched. There are 15 residues in the CDR3. DNA for the CDR3: TGTGCCAGCAGCTCGACAGGGGACATGAACACTGAAGCTTTCTTT. It specifies CASSSTGDMNTEAFF.

The chain employs TRBV19 and TRBJ2-5, with 9 nucleotides matching TRBD1. The V and J ends lost 3 bases and 6 bases, in that order; junction bases with no gene match: 5. This CDR3 region has 14 residues. Germline V gives CDR1 LNHDA, CDR2 SQIVND (reference sequence). In DNA form, the CDR3 reads TGTGCCAGTAGTATTTTGGGACAGGGAAAGACCCAGTACTTC. Its translation: CASSILGQGKTQYF.

The chain combines TRBV6-1 with TRBJ1-3; TRBD1 is a possible D gene (5 bases). V lost 0 bases to trimming and J lost 4 bases, with 13 bases between them. Germline CDR1 MNHNS, CDR2 SASEGT. The CDR3 totals 16 residues. The CDR3 protein is CASSEALGGVGNTIYF. In DNA form, the CDR3 reads TGTGCCAGCAGTGAAGCGCTCGGGGGGGTGGGAAACACCATATATTTT.

J is TRBJ1-1 and V is TRBV7-9, with 10 bases identical to TRBD1. This CDR3 is 16 amino acids long. CDR1 is SEHNR and CDR2 is FQNEAQ in the germline V gene (reference sequence). Losses at the gene ends were 5 bases for V and 0 bases for J; bases not matched to a gene: 6. The CDR3 coding sequence is TGTGCCAGCAGCCCGCGGGACAGGGGACTGAACACTGAAGCTTTCTTT. It translates to CASSPRDRGLNTEAFF.

CDR3 sequence reads: CASSHRDTTYF. The DNA of the CDR3 is TGTGCCAGCAGCCACCGGGACACCACGTACTTC. The V gene is TRBV7-2, the J gene TRBJ2-7, with a weak D call TRBD1 (6 bases). Germline values: CDR1 SGHTA, CDR2 FQGNSA. This CDR3 comprises 11 residues. V lost 5 bases to trimming and J lost 12 bases, with 14 bases between them.

In its sample, this clone was seen a few times. The chain recombines TRBV7-2 with TRBJ1-2; TRBD1 might be the D (5 bases). The CDR3 loop spans 14 amino acids. The germline V and J ends were trimmed by 7 bases and 3 bases, with 15 bases remaining between them. Germline assignment: CDR1 SGHTA and CDR2 FQGNSA. CDR3 region: CASTNGGGYYGYTF. The CDR3 region has the DNA TGTGCCAGCACTAACGGGGGGGGATACTATGGCTACACCTTC.

J is TRBJ2-2 and V is TRBV19; D possibly corresponds to TRBD1 (6 bases). V was cut by 5 bases and J by 3 bases, with 16 bases left in between. Germline lookup yields CDR1 LNHDA and CDR2 SQIVND (reference sequence). This CDR3 has 16 residues. CDR3 amino acids: CASSLMTGFYTGELFF. The CDR3 coding sequence is TGTGCCAGTAGTCTAATGACAGGCTTCTACACCGGGGAGCTGTTTTTT.

V gene TRBV7-6 combines with J gene TRBJ1-5; no clear D gene. The CDR3 has 13 residues. Per the germline V gene, CDR1 is SGHVS and CDR2 is FNYEAQ. The V and J ends lost 5 bases and 0 bases respectively, with 5 bases between them. CDR3 DNA: TGTGCCAGCAGCCGCTATAGCAATCAGCCCCAGCATTTT. Translating gives CASSRYSNQPQHF.

This clone was counted only a few times. This chain links TRBV6-1 with TRBJ1-2; 8 bases line up with TRBD1. The CDR3 runs 16 residues. V was clipped by 2 bases and J by 2 bases; unmatched bases: 7. Per the germline V gene, CDR1 is MNHNS and CDR2 is SASEGT. For the CDR3, the DNA is TGTGCCAGCAGTGAATCCCTGTGGACAGGGAACTATGGCTACACCTTC. Translating it yields CASSESLWTGNYGYTF.

J is TRBJ1-5 and V is TRBV30; TRBD1 matches at 7 bases. Trimming cost V 0 bases and J 11 bases; bases outside gene matches: 13. The CDR3 covers 15 residues. Germline V gene sequence: CDR1 GTSNPN, CDR2 SVGIG (reference sequence). The DNA for the CDR3 is TGTGCCTGGAGTGTACGTTCGGCAGGGGGAGAATCCCAGCATTTT. Amino acid sequence: CAWSVRSAGGESQHF. The whole variable domain, filled in from reference TRBV30 and TRBJ1-5, reads SQTIHQWPATLVQPVGSPLSLECTVEGTSNPNLYWYRQAAGRGLQLLFYSVGIGQISSEVPQNLSASRPQDRQFILSSKKLLLSDSGFYLCAWSVRSAGGESQHFGDGTRLSIL.

V is TRBV18 and J is TRBJ2-7; D might be TRBD2 (6 bases). Germline V gives CDR1 KGHSH, CDR2 LQKENI. This CDR3 is built from 16 residues. V gave up 2 bases and J gave up 2 bases, with 16 bases separating them. The CDR3 DNA sequence: TGTGCCAGCTCACCATCGAGGCCGGAGGGAACCTACGAGCAGTACTTC. Amino acid sequence: CASSPSRPEGTYEQYF.

The V call is TRBV11-3, the J call TRBJ1-2; 8 bases line up with TRBD1. Trimming cost V 4 bases and J 0 bases; bases outside gene matches: 7. Germline V gene sequence: CDR1 SGHNT, CDR2 YENEEA. The CDR3 spans 16 residues. The CDR3, as DNA: TGTGCCAGCAGCTCTGGGACAGGAAAACCTAACTATGGCTACACCTTC. Translated: CASSSGTGKPNYGYTF.

The chain recombines TRBV5-1 with TRBJ1-1, with 7 nucleotides matching TRBD1. This CDR3 is 17 amino acids long. CDR1 is SGHRS, CDR2 YFSETQ, per germline. Trimming at V came to 4 bases and at J to 4 bases, leaving 16 bases not matched to a gene. The CDR3 region is CASSLDRVPPPGTEAFF. In DNA form, the CDR3 reads TGCGCCAGCAGCCTAGACAGGGTCCCTCCGCCAGGCACTGAAGCTTTCTTT.

The sample holds one count of this clone. The rearrangement links TRBV27 to TRBJ2-7, with 8 bases identical to TRBD1. V shed 3 bases and J 0 bases; nucleotides not matched to a gene: 1. The CDR3 is 14 residues long. Germline V gives CDR1 MNHEY, CDR2 SMNVEV (reference sequence). The CDR3 nucleotides are TGTGCCAGCAGTTTTGACAGGGGCTCCTACGAGCAGTACTTC. As protein: CASSFDRGSYEQYF.

V gene TRBV9 combines with J gene TRBJ2-1, with 10 bases identical to TRBD2. Losses at the gene ends were 0 bases for V and 9 bases for J; bases not matched to a gene: 0. The CDR3 is 13 residues long. Germline V CDR1 and CDR2: SGDLS, YYNGEE. The CDR3 protein is CASSVGTSGEQFF. CDR3 DNA sequence: TGTGCCAGCAGCGTAGGGACTAGCGGTGAGCAGTTCTTC.

The genes are TRBV6-5 and TRBJ2-3; D is ambiguous. With 6 bases removed from V and 6 bases from J, the gap between germline ends came to 10 bases. The CDR3 is made up of 12 amino acids. CDR1 is MNHEY and CDR2 is SVGAGI in the germline V gene. CDR3 coding DNA: TGTGCCAGCAGGAGAGGTGACGATACGCAGTATTTT. Amino acid sequence: CASRRGDDTQYF.

The chain carries TRBV7-3 and TRBJ2-3, with 9 bases that match TRBD1. The CDR3 has 19 residues. Germline CDR1 and CDR2: SGHTA and FQGTGA. Germline trimming cut 4 bases from V and 5 bases from J; bases unmatched to any gene: 19. CDR3 bases: TGTGCCAGCAGCTCCCCCGATGACAGGGGGTGGGGATCGGGAGATACGCAGTATTTT. It codes for CASSSPDDRGWGSGDTQYF.